The entry below gives a single T cell receptor (beta chain) sequence along with its context. The sample belongs to a study of blood T cell repertoires in COVID-19. Overall study: The analysed material was cDNA or gDNA that came from T cells, B-cell-depleted T cells, or PBMCs.

Deletions cut 6 bases from V and 4 bases from J, with 15 bases between. The CDR3 covers 14 residues. Germline V lookup: CDR1 LGHNA, CDR2 YSLEER. Per the original data handling: Using reference gene primer amplification, nucleated cell counts were estimated. TCRdb's table, derived via immunoSEQ multiplex PCR, lists solely in-frame clones and lacks some. For V, J and clone size, that table is used; D and trimming come from the DNA. Here the sample spans about 6,000 clones, more than 75% being singletons. This receptor was identified in a human donor in a cohort sampled during active COVID-19. Sequenced: peripheral blood. V gene TRBV4-3 combines with J gene TRBJ1-2, with D perhaps matching TRBD1 (5 bases). The CDR3 loop reads CASSPIGGGYGYTF. In nucleotides, the CDR3 is TGCGCCAGCAGTCCCATTGGCGGGGGCTATGGCTACACCTTC.